This entry describes one T cell receptor beta chain. The sample belongs to a study of blood T cell repertoires in COVID-19. V lost 8 bases to trimming and J lost 7 bases; unmatched junction nucleotides: 11. The CDR3 sequence is 14 residues long. Germline CDR1 is MNHEY and CDR2 is SMNVEV (reference sequence). TCRdb's table, derived via immunoSEQ multiplex PCR, lists solely in-frame clones and lacks some. Of roughly 230,000 clones in the sample, 65% to 85% are singletons; the top ten hold roughly 7.8%. Sample: peripheral blood. The chain links TRBV27 to TRBJ1-2, with 9 bases that match TRBD1. The receptor was isolated from a man aged 40-55 years with active or convalescent COVID-19. The CDR3 loop is CASRPRDRAFGYTF. The CDR3, as DNA: TGTGCCAGCCGACCCCGGGACAGGGCCTTTGGCTACACCTTC.